This TCR beta chain was profiled in a study of T cell repertoires in ileal Crohn's disease. The sample holds a few counts of this clone. Antigen: not known. Clones were sequenced by immunoSEQ multiplex PCR, and TCRdb holds only the in-frame ones, with some missing. The table includes 8,000 or so clones, around four fifths detected once. The CDR3 spans 14 residues. J gave up 12 bases and V 1 base, and 12 bases lay outside the gene matches. In germline, CDR1 is SGHDN, CDR2 FVKESK. Study results and limitations: High-frequency clones were more common in sorted CD8 than CD4 cells. Clonal expansions were more frequent in active smokers than non-smokers at surgery.

This chain links TRBV14 with TRBJ2-7, with TRBD2 matching 7 bases. The clonotype comes from an adult with Crohn's disease. Material for sequencing was ileal tissue. The CDR3 loop reads CASSQVPPREGPYF. CDR3 coding DNA: TGTGCCAGCAGCCAAGTGCCGCCGAGGGAGGGCCCGTACTTC.